This T cell receptor beta chain was documented in a study of OX40 agonist ivuxolimab in advanced cancers. Across the whole study: A history of anti-PD-1, anti-PD-L1 or anti-CTLA-4 therapy was acceptable, and about 37% had some.

This CDR3 spans 16 amino acids. The junction had 13 bases not matched to a gene; V was cut back by 4 bases and J by 8 bases. Study findings and constraints: Expanded clones tended on average to be more numerous among CD8+ T cells than CD4+.

A note on this clone: What it binds is unknown.

Assay used: immunoSEQ multiplex PCR; TCRdb lists only in-frame clones, some missing. The sample contains 75,000 to 90,000 clones, around 90% of which appear only once. The TCR sequence derives from an adult with an advanced solid tumor such as melanoma, head and neck, liver or kidney cancer. The chain links TRBV23-1 to TRBJ2-1; 8 bases line up with TRBD2. TRBV23-1 is filed as an ORF, its function uncertain. Here the sequenced sample was CD4+ or CD8+ T cells sorted from blood, taken in a trial of the OX40 agonist ivuxolimab. The CDR3 coding sequence is TGCGCCAGCAGTCGATGTGGGACTAGTGGAGCCCATGAGCAGTTCTTC. As protein: CASSRCGTSGAHEQFF.